Each of the 17 T cell receptor beta chains below was sequenced from the same sample in a study of cytomegalovirus exposure and HLA in healthy donors. PCR employed 60 Vbeta and 13 Jbeta primers. The protocol was immunoSEQ multiplex PCR, while the TCRdb copy is restricted to in-frame clones and leaves out a portion. There are some 170,000 clones in the sample; roughly two thirds occur only once, and over 2.5% lies in the top ten. The sample was PBMCs. These receptors were obtained from a woman in her 30s in good health and CMV-seronegative.

The chain uses TRBV19 and TRBJ1-4; D not certain. CDR1 and CDR2 from the germline V gene are LNHDA and SQIVND (reference sequence). Trimming took 4 bases from V and 5 from J, leaving 8 bases between them. The CDR3 runs 13 residues. In nucleotides, the CDR3 is TGTGCCAGTAGTACCCTCGTGAATGAAAAACTGTTTTTT. Its translation: CASSTLVNEKLFF.

To note about this clone: One end of the junction does not line up with germline, which may come from a read error. The chain is built from TRBV7-9 and TRBJ2-1; 9 positions match TRBD2. The germline V gene encodes CDR1 SEHNR and CDR2 FQNEAQ (reference sequence). There are 16 residues in the CDR3. CDR3 sequence reads: CSSSQLPGLAEMEQFF. CDR3 in DNA: TGTTCCAGCAGCCAATTACCGGGACTAGCAGAAATGGAGCAGTTCTTC. Filled out from reference TRBV7-9 and TRBJ2-1, the complete variable domain reads DTGVSQNPRHKITKRGQNVTFRCDPISEHNRLYWYRQTLGQGPEFLTYFQNEAQLEKSRLLSDRFSAERPKGSFSTLEIQRTEQGDSAMYLCSSSQLPGLAEMEQFFGPGTRLTVL.

V usage is TRBV7-9 and J usage is TRBJ2-5, with TRBD2 matching 7 bases. Per the germline V gene, CDR1 is SEHNR and CDR2 is FQNEAQ (reference sequence). This CDR3 is built from 15 residues. Losses at the gene ends were 5 bases for V and 1 base for J; bases not matched to a gene: 7. CDR3 protein: CASSARWEGQETQYF. The CDR3 nucleotides are TGTGCCAGCAGCGCCAGGTGGGAGGGCCAAGAGACCCAGTACTTC.

This chain connects TRBV5-4 to TRBJ2-5, with 12 bases identical to TRBD2. The length of the CDR3 is 15 residues. Germline values: CDR1 SGHNT, CDR2 YYREEE (reference sequence). V shed 4 bases and J 4 bases; nucleotides not matched to a gene: 5. In DNA form, the CDR3 reads TGTGCCAGCAGCCCCGCTAGCGGGGGGGCAGAGACCCAGTACTTC. It encodes CASSPASGGAETQYF.

This clone showed up just once. This chain joins TRBV7-9 and TRBJ1-1; TRBD1 might be the D (5 bases). Germline V gene sequence: CDR1 SEHNR, CDR2 FQNEAQ (reference sequence). Trimming pared 5 bases from V and 3 bases from J, leaving 16 bases between. The CDR3 covers 15 residues. This CDR3 is CASSPGGGVDTEAFF. The CDR3 DNA is TGTGCCAGCAGCCCCGGGGGAGGTGTGGACACTGAAGCTTTCTTT.

V usage is TRBV4-1 and J usage is TRBJ1-4; 9 bases match TRBD1. Germline values: CDR1 MGHRA, CDR2 YSYEKL. The CDR3 totals 19 residues. J gave up 0 bases and V 1 base, and 9 bases lay outside the gene matches. The CDR3 region is CASSQGRGQGPATNEKLFF. The CDR3 nucleotides are TGCGCCAGCAGCCAAGGGCGGGGACAGGGACCTGCAACTAATGAAAAACTGTTTTTT.

This clone was observed a few times. The chain carries TRBV6-1 and TRBJ1-2; possibly TRBD1 for D (5 bases). Germline lookup yields CDR1 MNHNS and CDR2 SASEGT. The CDR3 is made up of 15 amino acids. V lost 0 bases, J lost 7 bases, and 15 bases lay in between. The CDR3 DNA follows: TGTGCCAGCAGTGAAGCCACAGGTGGGGAGGGTGGCTACACCTTC. Amino acids: CASSEATGGEGGYTF.

This chain's CDR3 is CASSLIRIAGSYNEQFF. In DNA, the CDR3 is TGTGCCAGCAGTCTGATCCGAATAGCGGGATCCTACAATGAGCAGTTCTTC. This chain uses TRBV2 with TRBJ2-1; 8 bases match TRBD2. The V segment lost 5 bases and the J segment 1 base; nucleotides outside the gene matches: 10. The CDR3 is 17 residues long. From germline, CDR1 is SNHLY and CDR2 FYNNEI.

The chain combines TRBV28 with TRBJ2-1; 11 nucleotides line up with TRBD2. The trim removed 2 bases at V and 1 base at J, leaving 7 bases unmatched. Looked up from germline, CDR1 is MDHEN and CDR2 is SYDVKM. The CDR3 has 18 amino acids. CDR3 nucleotides: TGTGCCAGCAGTTTAGACGCACTAGCGGGGGTTTCCTACAATGAGCAGTTCTTC. It codes for CASSLDALAGVSYNEQFF.

This clone was observed once. This chain joins TRBV18 and TRBJ2-3, with 8 bases lining up with TRBD2. Germline V CDR1 and CDR2: KGHSH, LQKENI. CDR3 length: 16 amino acids. Trimming cost V 2 bases and J 0 bases; bases outside gene matches: 4. The CDR3 DNA sequence: TGTGCCAGCTCACCATCCCAGCGGGGGAGCACAGATACGCAGTATTTT. Translating gives CASSPSQRGSTDTQYF.

This clone was seen a handful of times. This rearrangement joins TRBV25-1 to TRBJ2-1, with 10 bases aligning to TRBD2. This CDR3 is 13 amino acids long. Germline trimming cut 7 bases from V and 7 bases from J; bases unmatched to any gene: 4. Germline V CDR1 and CDR2: MGHDK, SYGVNS. The CDR3 DNA is TGTGCCAGCAAAGCGGGGGGGCCGAATGAGCAGTTCTTC. It yields the protein CASKAGGPNEQFF.

The rearrangement links TRBV7-2 to TRBJ2-4, with 8 bases fitting TRBD1. Germline CDR1 reads SGHTA; CDR2 reads FQGNSA. The CDR3 sequence is 17 residues long. V dropped 1 base and J dropped 5; count of bases not matched to a gene: 10. CDR3 protein: CASSLVSGTGGQNIQYF. The CDR3 DNA sequence: TGTGCCAGCAGCTTAGTTTCCGGCACAGGGGGGCAAAACATTCAGTACTTC.

The gene calls are TRBV30 and TRBJ1-2; the match to TRBD1 covers 8 bases. Unmatched junction bases numbered 11, after V lost 4 bases and J lost 4 bases. Germline V gene lookup returns CDR1 GTSNPN and CDR2 SVGIG (reference sequence). The CDR3 runs 15 residues. The DNA for the CDR3 is TGTGCCTGGACCCCGCCGGGGACAGGAATCTATGGCTACACCTTC. It codes for CAWTPPGTGIYGYTF.

V gene TRBV28 combines with J gene TRBJ2-7; D is undetermined. Deletions cut 1 base from V and 7 bases from J, with 8 bases between. The germline gives CDR1 MDHEN, CDR2 SYDVKM. The CDR3 sequence is 12 residues long. The CDR3 DNA reads as TGTGCCAGCAGTTTATTTCGCGCGGAGCAGTACTTC. Translating it yields CASSLFRAEQYF.

The rearrangement uses TRBV7-9 and TRBJ2-7, with 7 bases lining up with TRBD1. Germline V gene data show CDR1 as SEHNR and CDR2 as FQNEAQ (reference sequence). The CDR3 covers 14 residues. Trimming removed 4 bases from V and 4 bases from J; junction bases left unmatched: 7. The CDR3 coding sequence is TGTGCCAGCAGCTCCGGGACAGTCGGGTACGAGCAGTACTTC. This translates into CASSSGTVGYEQYF. Variable domain in full (rest from reference TRBV7-9 and TRBJ2-7): DTGVSQNPRHKITKRGQNVTFRCDPISEHNRLYWYRQTLGQGPEFLTYFQNEAQLEKSRLLSDRFSAERPKGSFSTLEIQRTEQGDSAMYLCASSSGTVGYEQYFGPGTRLTVT.

The chain couples TRBV30 to TRBJ2-5; 9 bases align to TRBD1. Germline CDR1 reads GTSNPN; CDR2 reads SVGIG (reference sequence). V gave up 3 bases and J gave up 1 base; unmatched junction bases: 12. The CDR3 is 17 amino acids. The CDR3 spells CAWRPRPGQGLQETQYF. Written as DNA, the CDR3 is TGTGCCTGGAGGCCTCGCCCGGGACAGGGACTCCAAGAGACCCAGTACTTC. The whole variable domain, remainder taken from reference TRBV30 and TRBJ2-5, is SQTIHQWPATLVQPVGSPLSLECTVEGTSNPNLYWYRQAAGRGLQLLFYSVGIGQISSEVPQNLSASRPQDRQFILSSKKLLLSDSGFYLCAWRPRPGQGLQETQYFGPGTRLLVL.

The chain uses TRBV9 and TRBJ1-1; D perhaps matches TRBD1 (5 bases). This CDR3 comprises 11 residues. Germline CDR1 reads SGDLS; CDR2 reads YYNGEE. V dropped 6 bases and J dropped 7 bases, with 10 bases sitting between them. CDR3 nucleotide sequence: TGTGCCAGCAAAGGGGAGGGTGAAGCTTTCTTT. It is translated as CASKGEGEAFF.